The 5 T cell receptor beta chains in this list originate from one sample, sequenced in a study of T cells in Graves' hyperthyroidism and ophthalmopathy. RNA transcripts were the template for amplifying TCR beta CDR3 regions. First-round RT-PCR with HTBI primers amplified the TCR CDR3 region. In TCRdb, the multiplex PCR reads were re-called with MiXCR into one record per CDR3 protein. The profile covers around 700,000 distinct CDR3 sequences, with around a sixth appearing a single time and roughly a sixth taken by the ten largest. Sequencing was done on a sample of blood. The receptors stem from a woman aged 50 to 65 with Graves' hyperthyroidism that later progressed to Graves' ophthalmopathy.

This clonotype was seen a handful of times. The chain couples TRBV6-5 to TRBJ2-7; D gene unclear. The CDR3 has 13 residues. The germline gives CDR1 MNHEY, CDR2 SVGAGI. V shed 0 bases and J shed 6 bases, with 9 bases lying between them. This CDR3 reads CASSYSILREQYF. The CDR3 nucleotides are TGTGCCAGCAGTTACTCGATACTTCGCGAGCAGTACTTC.

This sequence joins TRBV12-3 or TRBV12-4 and TRBJ2-1; TRBD1 matches at 9 bases. With V trimmed by 3 bases and J by 8 bases, 5 bases remained unmatched. The CDR3 contains 14 residues. The CDR3 nucleotides are TGTGCCAGCAGTTTCCAGGACAGGGGTTATGAGCAGTTCTTC. Its protein is CASSFQDRGYEQFF.

This clonotype came up a few times. DNA of the CDR3: TGCAGTGCTAGAGAGGGAAATTCTGGGCAGTATTGGGGGGCAGATACGCAGTATTTT. Residues: CSAREGNSGQYWGADTQYF. The chain recombines TRBV20-1 with TRBJ2-3; TRBD2 might be the D (6 bases). This CDR3 is built from 19 residues. Germline V CDR1 and CDR2: DFQATT, SNEGSKA (reference sequence). Between the trimmed V and J ends, which lost 0 bases and 4 bases, there was a span of 26 bases.

This clonotype was counted many times. The chain uses TRBV27 and TRBJ2-2, with D uncertain. V lost 6 bases and J 2 bases, leaving 10 bases between the germline ends. Per germline, CDR1 MNHEY and CDR2 SMNVEV (reference sequence). This CDR3 spans 14 amino acids. The CDR3 region has the DNA TGTGCCAGCAGCTCCCTTGGTAACACCGGGGAGCTGTTTTTT. Its translation: CASSSLGNTGELFF.

This clonotype appeared a few times. The V call is TRBV14, the J call TRBJ1-5, with D possibly matching TRBD1 (6 bases). Germline CDR1 reads SGHDN; CDR2 reads FVKESK. V was pared by 2 bases and J by 7 bases, with 15 bases between. This CDR3 spans 15 amino acids. The CDR3 is CASSQFQGPGQPQHF. The CDR3 region has the DNA TGTGCCAGCAGCCAATTTCAGGGGCCAGGGCAGCCCCAGCATTTT.